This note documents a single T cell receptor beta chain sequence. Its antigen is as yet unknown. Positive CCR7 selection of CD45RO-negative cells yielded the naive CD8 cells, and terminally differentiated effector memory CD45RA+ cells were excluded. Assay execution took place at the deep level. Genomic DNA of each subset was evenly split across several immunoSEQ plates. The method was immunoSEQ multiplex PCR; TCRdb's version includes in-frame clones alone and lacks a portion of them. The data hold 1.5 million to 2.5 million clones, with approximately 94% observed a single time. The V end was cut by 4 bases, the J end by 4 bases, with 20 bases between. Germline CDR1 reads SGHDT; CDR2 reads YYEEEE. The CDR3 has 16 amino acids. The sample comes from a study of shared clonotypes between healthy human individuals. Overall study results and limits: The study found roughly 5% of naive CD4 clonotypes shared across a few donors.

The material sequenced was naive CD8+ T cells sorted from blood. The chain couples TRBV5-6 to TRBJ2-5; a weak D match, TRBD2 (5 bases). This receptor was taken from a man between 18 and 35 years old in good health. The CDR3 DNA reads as TGTGCCAGCAGCCTGGAAGGGCTCATCGGAGGAGAGACCCAGTACTTC. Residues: CASSLEGLIGGETQYF.